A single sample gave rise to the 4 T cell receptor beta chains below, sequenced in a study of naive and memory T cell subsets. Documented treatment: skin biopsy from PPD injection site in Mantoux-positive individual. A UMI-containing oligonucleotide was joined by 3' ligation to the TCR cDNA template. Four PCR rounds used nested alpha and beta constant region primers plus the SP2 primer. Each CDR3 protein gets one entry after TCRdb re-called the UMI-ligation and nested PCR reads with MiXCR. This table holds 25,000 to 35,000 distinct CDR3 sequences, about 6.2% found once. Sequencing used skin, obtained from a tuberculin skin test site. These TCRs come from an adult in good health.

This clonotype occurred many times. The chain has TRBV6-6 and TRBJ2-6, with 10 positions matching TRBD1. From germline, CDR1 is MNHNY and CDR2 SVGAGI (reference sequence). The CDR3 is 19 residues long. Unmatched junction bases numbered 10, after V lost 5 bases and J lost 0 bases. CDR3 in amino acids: CASSERGQGTFSGANVLTF. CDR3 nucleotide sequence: TGTGCCAGCAGTGAGCGGGGACAGGGGACTTTCTCTGGGGCCAACGTCCTGACTTTC.

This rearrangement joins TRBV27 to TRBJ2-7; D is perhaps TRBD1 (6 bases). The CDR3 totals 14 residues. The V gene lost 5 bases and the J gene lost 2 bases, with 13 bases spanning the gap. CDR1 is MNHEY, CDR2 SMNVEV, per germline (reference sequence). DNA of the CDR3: TGTGCCAGCAGTCCACTACAGGGACCCTACGAGCAGTACTTC. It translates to CASSPLQGPYEQYF.

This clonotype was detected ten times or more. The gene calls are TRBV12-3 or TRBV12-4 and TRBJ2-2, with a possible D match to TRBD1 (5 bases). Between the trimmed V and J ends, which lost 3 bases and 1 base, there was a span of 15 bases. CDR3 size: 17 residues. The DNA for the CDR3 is TGTGCCAGCAGTTTTTCCCGACAGATTAGGAACACCGGGGAGCTGTTTTTT. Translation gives CASSFSRQIRNTGELFF.

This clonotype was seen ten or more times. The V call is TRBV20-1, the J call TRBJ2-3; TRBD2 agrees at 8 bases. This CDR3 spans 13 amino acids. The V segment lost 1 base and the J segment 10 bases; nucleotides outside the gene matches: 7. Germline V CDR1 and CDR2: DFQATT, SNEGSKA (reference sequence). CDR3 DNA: TGCAGTGCTAGAGTCGGGGGGGCTAGCTCGCAGTATTTT. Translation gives CSARVGGASSQYF.